The text below deals with one T cell receptor (beta chain). Its target is not known. All of the isolated RNA was reverse transcribed, so expressed TCRB transcripts were sequenced. Some clones are missing from TCRdb's copy, which holds only in-frame ones; the method was immunoSEQ multiplex PCR. The table lists under 950,000 clones, roughly 16% of them singletons. The sample belongs to a study of beta chain features in type 1 diabetes. Study information: Comparable age, gender and cell yields were observed in patients relative to healthy donors. Whole-study results and caveats: For cells with high TCR expression, cDNA sequencing could yield over-representation. Shorter templates may be favored by PCR, equally so in patients and controls.

CDR1 SGHRS and CDR2 YFSETQ come from the germline V gene. The trim removed 4 bases at V and 3 bases at J, leaving 6 bases unmatched. The CDR3 is made up of 14 amino acids. The sample consisted of naive CD4+ T cells from blood. The chain combines TRBV5-1 with TRBJ2-5, with 7 nucleotides matching TRBD1. This receptor was identified in a woman aged 18-30 years in good health. The chain's CDR3 is CASSPGGMEETQYF. CDR3 bases: TGCGCCAGCAGCCCAGGGGGAATGGAAGAGACCCAGTACTTC.